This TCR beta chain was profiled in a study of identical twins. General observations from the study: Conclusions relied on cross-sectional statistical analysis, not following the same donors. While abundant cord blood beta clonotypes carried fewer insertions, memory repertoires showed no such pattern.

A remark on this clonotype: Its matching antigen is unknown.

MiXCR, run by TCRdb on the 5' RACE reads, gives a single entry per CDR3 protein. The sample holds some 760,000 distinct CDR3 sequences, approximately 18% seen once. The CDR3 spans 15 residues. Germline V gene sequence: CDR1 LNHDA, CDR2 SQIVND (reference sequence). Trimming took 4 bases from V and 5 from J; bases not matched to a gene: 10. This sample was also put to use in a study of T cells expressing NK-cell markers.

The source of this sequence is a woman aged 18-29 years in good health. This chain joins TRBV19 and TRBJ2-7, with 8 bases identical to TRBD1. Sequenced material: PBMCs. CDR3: CASSSPRTGRHEQYF. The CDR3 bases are TGTGCCAGTAGTAGTCCCAGGACAGGGCGCCACGAGCAGTACTTC.